One sample yielded the 27 T cell receptor beta chains listed below, sequenced in a study of T cells in Graves' hyperthyroidism and ophthalmopathy. Authors of the study amplified TCR beta CDR3 regions from RNA transcripts. The HTBI primer set was used in a first-round RT-PCR of the TCR CDR3. TCRdb fed the multiplex PCR reads into MiXCR, producing one record per CDR3 protein. Counted here are about 460,000 distinct CDR3 sequences, 20% to 25% occurring once; the ten biggest clones make up 45% to 50%. The specimen was blood. These receptor sequences come from a woman aged 70 to 79 with Graves' ophthalmopathy.

The rearrangement links TRBV20-1 to TRBJ2-1, with 12 bases that match TRBD2. This CDR3 contains 17 residues. Losses at the gene ends were 3 bases for V and 2 bases for J; bases not matched to a gene: 8. CDR1 and CDR2 (germline): DFQATT, SNEGSKA (reference sequence). CDR3 bases: TGCAGTGCTAGTCAAATGGCTAGCGGGAGGGCCTACAATGAGCAGTTCTTC. This translates into CSASQMASGRAYNEQFF.

There are a few counts of this clonotype. The gene calls are TRBV20-1 and TRBJ2-3; D tentatively reads TRBD1 or TRBD2 (7 bases each). This CDR3 comprises 14 residues. Trimming removed 8 bases from V and 3 bases from J, with 18 bases in between. Germline V gives CDR1 DFQATT, CDR2 SNEGSKA (reference sequence). The CDR3 sequence is CSSRQGGMTDTQYF. The CDR3 coding sequence is TGCAGTTCCCGGCAGGGGGGGATGACAGATACGCAGTATTTT.

This clonotype was seen ten or more times. The rearrangement links TRBV3-1 to TRBJ2-2, with D uncertain. This CDR3 is built from 13 residues. Germline loops: CDR1 LGHDT, CDR2 YNNKEL (reference sequence). The germline V and J ends were trimmed by 6 bases and 5 bases, with 10 bases remaining between them. The CDR3 loop is CASSLKGTGELFF. In DNA, the CDR3 is TGTGCCAGCAGTCTTAAGGGTACCGGGGAGCTGTTTTTT.

This clonotype appeared a few times. This sequence joins TRBV20-1 and TRBJ2-7; a possible D gene is TRBD1 (6 bases). Germline loops: CDR1 DFQATT, CDR2 SNEGSKA (reference sequence). The CDR3 length is 13 residues. Trimming cost V 5 bases and J 0 bases, with 11 bases left between them. Here the CDR3 reads CSAGTYNSYEQYF. The CDR3 region has the DNA TGCAGTGCTGGGACATATAACTCCTACGAGCAGTACTTC.

The chain combines TRBV7-3 with TRBJ2-1, with TRBD2 matching 12 bases. The germline gives CDR1 SGHTA, CDR2 FQGTGA. Trimming cost V 5 bases and J 3 bases; bases outside gene matches: 5. The CDR3 loop spans 16 amino acids. The CDR3 DNA reads as TGTGCCAGCAGCCCGACTAGCGGGAGCCTCTACAATGAGCAGTTCTTC. This encodes CASSPTSGSLYNEQFF. Based on the CDR3 plus reference TRBV7-3 and TRBJ2-1, the full variable domain is GAGVSQTPSNKVTEKGKYVELRCDPISGHTALYWYRQSLGQGPEFLIYFQGTGAADDSGLPNDRFFAVRPEGSVSTLKIQRTERGDSAVYLCASSPTSGSLYNEQFFGPGTRLTVL.

J is TRBJ2-1 and V is TRBV24-1, with D unresolved. Trimming took off 0 bases at V and 0 bases at J, with 8 bases between the two ends. CDR1 and CDR2 (germline): KGHDR, SFDVKD. This CDR3 is built from 16 residues. CDR3 bases: TGTGCCACCAGTGATTTGGACCCGGGCTCCTACAATGAGCAGTTCTTC. This encodes CATSDLDPGSYNEQFF.

This clonotype was counted between two and nine times. The chain uses TRBV3-1 and TRBJ2-1; D unclear. The V end was cut by 4 bases, the J end by 5 bases, with 6 bases between. This CDR3 has 12 amino acids. Looked up from germline, CDR1 is LGHDT and CDR2 is YNNKEL (reference sequence). CDR3 DNA sequence: TGTGCCAGCAGCCCTTACCACAATGAGCAGTTCTTC. It codes for CASSPYHNEQFF.

This clonotype was seen a handful of times. CDR3 residues: CATNNQGLDTEAFF. The CDR3 DNA reads TGTGCCACCAATAATCAGGGGCTTGACACTGAAGCTTTCTTT. This chain uses TRBV12-3 or TRBV12-4 with TRBJ1-1, with D possibly TRBD1 on 6 matching bases. V was pared by 10 bases and J by 3 bases, with 18 bases between. The CDR3 is made up of 14 amino acids.

The genes are TRBV7-2 and TRBJ2-7, with 11 bases matching TRBD2. The germline V gene has CDR1 SGHTA and CDR2 FQGNSA. Trimming took 1 base from V and 6 from J; bases not matched to a gene: 2. The CDR3 is 14 amino acids. CDR3 nucleotide sequence: TGTGCCAGCAGCTTAGTGCTAGCGGGAGGCGAGCAGTACTTC. Its translation: CASSLVLAGGEQYF.

The chain links TRBV25-1 to TRBJ2-3; 9 positions agree with TRBD2. Losses at the gene ends were 4 bases for V and 1 base for J; bases not matched to a gene: 6. Germline CDR1 reads MGHDK; CDR2 reads SYGVNS. This CDR3 region has 16 residues. CDR3 amino acids: CASSARLADGTDTQYF. CDR3 nucleotide sequence: TGTGCCAGCAGTGCTCGACTAGCGGACGGCACAGATACGCAGTATTTT.

This clonotype was counted a few times. The chain has TRBV5-4 and TRBJ2-1; 10 bases fit TRBD2. This CDR3 has 15 residues. V shed 4 bases and J 7 bases; nucleotides not matched to a gene: 8. Germline loops: CDR1 SGHNT, CDR2 YYREEE (reference sequence). The CDR3 region is CASSPSGRGYNEQFF. The CDR3 nucleotides are TGTGCCAGCAGCCCGAGCGGGAGGGGATATAATGAGCAGTTCTTC.

The J gene is TRBJ2-1, the V gene TRBV14, with 14 bases aligning to TRBD2. Per the germline V gene, CDR1 is SGHDN and CDR2 is FVKESK. The CDR3 has 16 amino acids. J was trimmed by 1 base and V by 8 bases; bases with no gene match: 4. The CDR3, as DNA: TGTGCCAGCGGGACTAGCGGGAGAGGATCCTACAATGAGCAGTTCTTC. Protein product: CASGTSGRGSYNEQFF.

This clonotype was seen just once. The rearrangement links TRBV12-3 or TRBV12-4 to TRBJ1-5, with unresolved D. V was trimmed by 7 bases and J by 5 bases, leaving 9 bases between them. This CDR3 has 12 residues. This chain's CDR3 is CASNRRDQPQHF. The CDR3 DNA reads TGTGCCAGCAATAGGAGAGATCAGCCCCAGCATTTT.

The CDR3 DNA follows: TGTGCCATCAGTGAGATGGGGGACAGGGTGCCTTCCTACGAGCAGTACTTC. Translation: CAISEMGDRVPSYEQYF. The V call is TRBV10-3, the J call TRBJ2-7, with 9 bases identical to TRBD1. The length of the CDR3 is 17 residues. CDR1 and CDR2 from the germline V gene are ENHRY and SYGVKD. J lost 1 base, V lost 2 bases, and 9 bases had no gene match.

V is TRBV27 and J is TRBJ1-5, with a tentative D call TRBD1 (6 bases). The CDR3 consists of 18 residues. Germline CDR1 is MNHEY and CDR2 is SMNVEV (reference sequence). With 1 base removed from V and 6 bases from J, the gap between germline ends came to 22 bases. The CDR3 sequence is CASSLFPPSWGQVQPQHF. The CDR3 bases are TGTGCCAGCAGTTTATTTCCCCCGAGTTGGGGGCAGGTTCAGCCCCAGCATTTT.

This clonotype has just one count. V gene TRBV11-2 combines with J gene TRBJ2-7; 16 nucleotides agree with TRBD2. CDR1 SGHAT and CDR2 FQNNGV come from the germline V gene. This CDR3 region has 17 residues. The V segment lost 1 base and the J segment 4 bases; nucleotides outside the gene matches: 4. The CDR3 loop is CASSLGPGLAGGYEQYF. CDR3 sequence (DNA): TGTGCCAGCAGCTTAGGGCCGGGACTAGCGGGAGGGTACGAGCAGTACTTC.

J is TRBJ1-6 and V is TRBV6-2 or TRBV6-3, with 7 bases identical to TRBD1. CDR3 length: 17 amino acids. Trimming took 6 bases from V and 4 from J; bases not matched to a gene: 12. Germline V gene data show CDR1 as MNHEY and CDR2 as SVGEGT. The CDR3 loop reads CASRGWGGGDYNSPLHF. The CDR3 nucleotides are TGTGCCAGCAGGGGCTGGGGAGGGGGCGATTATAATTCACCCCTCCACTTT.

The rearrangement links TRBV5-5 to TRBJ2-3; TRBD2 aligns across 8 bases. Per germline, CDR1 SGHKS and CDR2 YYEKEE (reference sequence). The junction had 11 bases not matched to a gene; V was cut back by 0 bases and J by 2 bases. The CDR3 runs to 18 residues. CDR3 protein: CASSLAIASGRNTDTQYF. Written as DNA, the CDR3 is TGTGCCAGCAGCTTGGCGATAGCTAGCGGGCGAAACACAGATACGCAGTATTTT.

This clonotype was seen at least ten times. The chain employs TRBV19 and TRBJ1-5, with a possible D match to TRBD1 (6 bases). The CDR3 runs 15 residues. Trimming took off 8 bases at V and 7 bases at J, with 21 bases between the two ends. CDR1 is LNHDA and CDR2 is SQIVND in the germline V gene (reference sequence). CDR3 protein: CASRPWGGREQPQHF. The CDR3 region has the DNA TGTGCCAGTCGACCTTGGGGGGGGCGCGAACAGCCCCAGCATTTT.

As DNA, the CDR3 is TGTGCCAGCAGCGCCGGACTATCAGGTTCCTACGAGCAGTACTTC. Translation: CASSAGLSGSYEQYF. This rearrangement joins TRBV9 to TRBJ2-7, with a weak D call TRBD2 (6 bases). Germline CDR1 reads SGDLS; CDR2 reads YYNGEE. The V end was cut by 3 bases, the J end by 1 base, with 14 bases between. The CDR3 totals 15 residues.

The chain couples TRBV28 to TRBJ1-6; no definite D call. V shed 6 bases and J shed 10 bases, with 13 bases lying between them. This CDR3 is 13 amino acids long. Germline V gene sequence: CDR1 MDHEN, CDR2 SYDVKM. CDR3 in DNA: TGTGCCAGCAGGGCCGACCCGGGGTCACCCCTCCACTTT. As protein: CASRADPGSPLHF.

Only a few counts were recorded for this clonotype. CDR3 nucleotide sequence: TGTGCCAGCAGCTTTGCTTCCCGGGACAGGGCGGTCTACGAGCAGTACTTC. This encodes CASSFASRDRAVYEQYF. The chain joins TRBV13 to TRBJ2-7; TRBD1 agrees at 9 bases. The CDR3 runs to 17 residues. Germline CDR1 PRHDT, CDR2 FYEKMQ (reference sequence). V was pared by 3 bases and J by 3 bases, with 12 bases of the junction left unmatched.

The chain links TRBV2 to TRBJ1-2; a weak D match, TRBD1 (5 bases). CDR1 is SNHLY, CDR2 FYNNEI, per germline. CDR3 size: 14 residues. The germline V and J ends were trimmed by 11 bases and 2 bases, with 18 bases remaining between them. The CDR3 spells CASGGDKGNYGYTF. DNA for the CDR3: TGTGCCTCTGGGGGGGATAAGGGAAACTATGGCTACACCTTC. Complete variable domain (other parts from reference TRBV2 and TRBJ1-2): EPEVTQTPSHQVTQMGQEVILRCVPISNHLYFYWYRQILGQKVEFLVSFYNNEISEKSEIFDDQFSVERPDGSNFTLKIRSTKLEDSAMYFCASGGDKGNYGYTFGSGTRLTVV.

The CDR3: CASSFGETDTQYF. CDR3 DNA: TGTGCCAGCAGCTTCGGGGAAACAGATACGCAGTATTTT. The V and J genes are TRBV7-2 and TRBJ2-3, with D maybe TRBD2 (5 bases). The CDR3 has 13 residues. The germline V and J ends were trimmed by 3 bases and 3 bases, with 7 bases remaining between them. CDR1 is SGHTA, CDR2 FQGNSA, per germline.

The chain couples TRBV7-2 to TRBJ2-1; D perhaps matches TRBD2 (5 bases). The CDR3 is 15 residues long. Between the trimmed V and J ends, which lost 4 bases and 1 base, there was a span of 11 bases. Germline loops: CDR1 SGHTA, CDR2 FQGNSA. CDR3 amino acids: CASSSKRTSYNEQFF. CDR3 sequence (DNA): TGTGCCAGCAGCTCAAAGCGGACTTCCTACAATGAGCAGTTCTTC.

This clonotype was counted ten times or more. The chain carries TRBV28 and TRBJ2-1, with 8 positions matching TRBD2. The germline gives CDR1 MDHEN, CDR2 SYDVKM. This CDR3 spans 16 amino acids. After removal of 5 bases from V and 4 bases from J, the junction contained 10 bases not matched to a gene. CDR3 protein: CASSPQSGSSYNEQFF. The CDR3 region has the DNA TGTGCCAGCAGTCCCCAGAGCGGGAGTTCTTACAATGAGCAGTTCTTC.

V and J are TRBV3-1 and TRBJ2-7, with 9 nucleotides matching TRBD1. This CDR3 region has 15 residues. After removal of 4 bases from V and 7 bases from J, the junction contained 11 bases not matched to a gene. Germline V gene data show CDR1 as LGHDT and CDR2 as YNNKEL (reference sequence). CDR3 sequence: CASSPRPRDRVEQYF. The CDR3 DNA sequence: TGTGCCAGCAGCCCCCGCCCTCGGGACAGGGTTGAGCAGTACTTC.